This TCR beta chain originates from a study of blood T cell repertoires in COVID-19. Looking at the study overall: Acute and convalescent COVID-19 samples came from the United States, Italy and Spain.

In the authors' workflow: Reference gene primer amplification gave estimated nucleated cell counts. The table came from immunoSEQ multiplex PCR; TCRdb's copy has only in-frame clones and leaves some out. V and J calls and clone size are as listed in that table; D and trimming were resolved from the DNA. The sample lists 120,000 to 150,000 clones, about 80% seen once, with around 6.8% in the top ten. Per the germline V gene, CDR1 is SGHNT and CDR2 is YYREEE (reference sequence). This CDR3 spans 15 amino acids. The ends were cut back, 0 bases at V and 0 bases at J, with 10 bases in the middle. This TCR was recovered from a human donor in a cohort sampled during active COVID-19. Sequencing used peripheral blood. This chain joins TRBV5-4 and TRBJ2-7; no clear D. This CDR3 reads CASSLAAGRSYEQYF. The CDR3 DNA reads TGTGCCAGCAGCTTGGCGGCAGGTCGCTCCTACGAGCAGTACTTC.